This passage covers 24 T cell receptor beta chains from one sample sequenced in a study of blood T cell repertoires in COVID-19. Here immunoSEQ multiplex PCR was the method, and the copy in TCRdb shows in-frame clones only, minus some. The table lists hundreds of thousands of clones, around 83% of them singletons. The sample comprised peripheral blood. These receptor sequences come from an older man with acute or convalescent COVID-19.

J is TRBJ2-4 and V is TRBV4-2; 8 nucleotides agree with TRBD1. The J segment lost 12 bases and the V segment lost 3 bases, leaving 4 bases of the junction unmatched. Germline V gene data show CDR1 as LGHNA and CDR2 as YNFKEQ. The CDR3 has 12 residues. CDR3 in amino acids: CASSQGTGYQYF. Here the CDR3 DNA reads TGTGCCAGCAGCCAGGGGACAGGATATCAGTACTTC.

The V and J genes are TRBV19 and TRBJ2-1; D call uncertain. The CDR3 is 14 amino acids. V lost 8 bases to trimming and J lost 5 bases, with 16 bases between them. Germline assignment: CDR1 LNHDA and CDR2 SQIVND (reference sequence). This CDR3 is CASGQLGSDNEQFF. In nucleotides, the CDR3 is TGTGCCAGTGGGCAGCTGGGTTCTGACAATGAGCAGTTCTTC.

This chain links TRBV2 with TRBJ2-7; a possible D gene is TRBD2 (5 bases). The CDR3 consists of 14 residues. Looked up from germline, CDR1 is SNHLY and CDR2 is FYNNEI. Trimming shortened V by 7 bases and J by 4 bases, and 17 bases separated the two germline ends. The CDR3 reads CASKHGGRYYEQYF. CDR3 DNA sequence: TGTGCCAGCAAGCACGGCGGGCGGTATTACGAGCAGTACTTC. The complete variable domain, with remaining parts taken from reference TRBV2 and TRBJ2-7, reads EPEVTQTPSHQVTQMGQEVILRCVPISNHLYFYWYRQILGQKVEFLVSFYNNEISEKSEIFDDQFSVERPDGSNFTLKIRSTKLEDSAMYFCASKHGGRYYEQYFGPGTRLTVT.

The chain couples TRBV9 to TRBJ1-1; D remains ambiguous. The germline V gene has CDR1 SGDLS and CDR2 YYNGEE. The CDR3 covers 15 residues. Trimming took off 4 bases at V and 1 base at J, with 14 bases between the two ends. The CDR3 is CASSPEALGNTEAFF. For the CDR3, the DNA is TGTGCCAGCAGCCCAGAAGCCCTAGGGAACACTGAAGCTTTCTTT. Variable domain in full (rest from reference TRBV9 and TRBJ1-1): DSGVTQTPKHLITATGQRVTLRCSPRSGDLSVYWYQQSLDQGLQFLIQYYNGEERAKGNILERFSAQQFPDLHSELNLSSLELGDSALYFCASSPEALGNTEAFFGQGTRLTVV.

The J gene is TRBJ1-2, the V gene TRBV19; 8 nucleotides line up with TRBD1. The CDR3 covers 15 residues. Germline V gene lookup returns CDR1 LNHDA and CDR2 SQIVND (reference sequence). The V segment lost 3 bases and the J segment 7 bases; nucleotides outside the gene matches: 10. The DNA of the CDR3 is TGTGCCAGTAGTATCCTTGGGACAGGAAACCTTGGCTACACCTTC. Translation gives CASSILGTGNLGYTF.

The rearrangement links TRBV9 to TRBJ2-2; 9 nucleotides agree with TRBD1. Germline CDR1 is SGDLS and CDR2 is YYNGEE. V lost 5 bases to trimming and J lost 7 bases; unmatched junction nucleotides: 6. The length of the CDR3 is 14 residues. The CDR3 is CASRSTGGDGELFF. DNA of the CDR3: TGTGCCAGCAGGTCGACAGGGGGGGACGGGGAGCTGTTTTTT.

The chain links TRBV28 to TRBJ2-2, with D unclear. Germline V lookup: CDR1 MDHEN, CDR2 SYDVKM. Trimming removed 7 bases from V and 0 bases from J, with 6 bases in between. This CDR3 spans 13 amino acids. The CDR3 is CASTRTNTGELFF. CDR3 in DNA: TGTGCCAGCACCAGGACGAACACCGGGGAGCTGTTTTTT.

The rearrangement joins TRBV30 to TRBJ1-4; weak D call: TRBD1 (6 bases). This CDR3 comprises 18 residues. Germline CDR1 and CDR2: GTSNPN and SVGIG (reference sequence). Trimming left V 0 bases short and J 0 bases short, with 17 bases between. The CDR3 DNA reads as TGTGCCTGGAGTGTAGGACAGCTGCTAGCATCAACTAATGAAAAACTGTTTTTT. This translates into CAWSVGQLLASTNEKLFF.

The chain links TRBV19 to TRBJ2-5; TRBD2 agrees at 7 bases. This CDR3 contains 16 residues. Germline CDR1 is LNHDA and CDR2 is SQIVND (reference sequence). The ends lost 0 bases at V and 1 base at J; junction bases unmatched: 5. The CDR3 is CASSIDPAGIQETQYF. The CDR3 DNA follows: TGTGCCAGTAGTATAGATCCAGCGGGGATCCAAGAGACCCAGTACTTC.

This rearrangement joins TRBV11-2 to TRBJ2-7; 11 bases are shared with TRBD2. Germline V lookup: CDR1 SGHAT, CDR2 FQNNGV. The CDR3 spans 18 residues. V lost 4 bases, J lost 7 bases, and 18 bases stayed unmatched. Here the CDR3 DNA reads TGTGCCAGCAGCTCCCCCCCACCTCTAGCGGGGGGTCTCGTAGAGCAGTACTTC. Translating it yields CASSSPPPLAGGLVEQYF.

Comment on this clone: At the DNA level, this CDR3 is encoded by other sequences in the same sample as well. The chain uses TRBV19 and TRBJ1-5; tentatively, D is TRBD1 (5 bases). Trimming left V 4 bases short and J 0 bases short, with 7 bases between. The CDR3 length is 14 residues. Germline V lookup: CDR1 LNHDA, CDR2 SQIVND (reference sequence). The DNA for the CDR3 is TGTGCCAGTAGTACCGGGGGTAGCAATCAGCCCCAGCATTTT. This gives the protein CASSTGGSNQPQHF.

The CDR3, as DNA: TGTGCCAGCAGTGAAGCGGAACAGGGGGGCTACGAGCAGTACTTC. Protein: CASSEAEQGGYEQYF. The rearrangement joins TRBV6-1 to TRBJ2-7, with 8 positions matching TRBD1. Germline CDR1 and CDR2: MNHNS and SASEGT. This CDR3 spans 15 amino acids. The V and J ends lost 0 bases and 3 bases, in that order; junction bases with no gene match: 4.

The chain uses TRBV6-5 and TRBJ2-3; 9 bases are a match to TRBD1. V was pared by 6 bases and J by 6 bases, with 7 bases of the junction left unmatched. The CDR3 runs 14 residues. The germline CDR1 and CDR2 sequences are MNHEY and SVGAGI. CDR3 sequence reads: CASSMGQGGDTQYF. Written as DNA, the CDR3 is TGTGCCAGCAGCATGGGACAGGGCGGGGATACGCAGTATTTT.

V is TRBV6-6 and J is TRBJ2-1; 11 positions agree with TRBD2. V shed 5 bases and J 7 bases; nucleotides not matched to a gene: 10. Germline-derived CDR1 and CDR2 are MNHNY and SVGAGI (reference sequence). The CDR3 totals 16 residues. The CDR3 DNA reads as TGTGCCAGCAGTCCCCACCTAGCGGGAGGTTCGAATGAGCAGTTCTTC. Translated: CASSPHLAGGSNEQFF.

The chain recombines TRBV28 with TRBJ2-7; TRBD2 might be the D (5 bases). The germline V and J ends were trimmed by 1 base and 0 bases, with 10 bases remaining between them. The CDR3 loop spans 15 amino acids. From germline, CDR1 is MDHEN and CDR2 SYDVKM. The DNA for the CDR3 is TGTGCCAGCAGTTTATTCCGGGATACCTCCTACGAGCAGTACTTC. Its protein product is CASSLFRDTSYEQYF.

The J gene is TRBJ2-7, the V gene TRBV30; 7 bases are shared with TRBD1. Per the germline V gene, CDR1 is GTSNPN and CDR2 is SVGIG (reference sequence). The CDR3 is 14 amino acids. The ends lost 0 bases at V and 5 bases at J; junction bases unmatched: 7. The CDR3 here is CAWSVPGTVHEQYF. In DNA form, the CDR3 reads TGTGCCTGGAGTGTCCCCGGGACAGTCCACGAGCAGTACTTC.

This clone was detected only a few times. This rearrangement joins TRBV3-1 (or the pseudogene TRBV3-2) to TRBJ2-7; 9 bases map to TRBD1. Germline CDR1 LGHDT, CDR2 YNNKEL (reference sequence). V gave up 4 bases and J gave up 7 bases; unmatched junction bases: 11. The CDR3 loop spans 15 amino acids. In nucleotides, the CDR3 is TGTGCCAGCAGCCGTAGCGATCTGGGACAGGGTGAGCAGTACTTC. It codes for CASSRSDLGQGEQYF.

V gene TRBV6-5 combines with J gene TRBJ2-1; 13 bases map to TRBD2. CDR3 length: 16 residues. Germline CDR1 reads MNHEY; CDR2 reads SVGAGI. V shed 1 base, J shed 10 bases, and the junction held 7 bases outside the gene matches. The CDR3 sequence: CASSYLLAGGPREQFF. The CDR3 coding sequence is TGTGCCAGCAGTTACTTACTAGCGGGAGGGCCGAGGGAGCAGTTCTTC.

In its sample, this clone was seen a few times. This chain uses TRBV5-6 with TRBJ2-7, with 8 nucleotides matching TRBD1. V lost 0 bases and J lost 2; bases outside the gene matches: 4. The CDR3 extends over 15 amino acids. Per germline, CDR1 SGHDT and CDR2 YYEEEE. CDR3 in DNA: TGTGCCAGCAGCTTGGCCCCAGGGGGCCCCTACGAGCAGTACTTC. The encoded protein is CASSLAPGGPYEQYF.

The CDR3, as DNA: TGTGCCAGCAGTCGACTAGCGGAGATCTACGAGCAGTACTTC. This encodes CASSRLAEIYEQYF. This sequence joins TRBV6-5 and TRBJ2-7; 9 nucleotides agree with TRBD2. Germline V CDR1 and CDR2: MNHEY, SVGAGI. The CDR3 loop spans 14 amino acids. The junction had 5 bases not matched to a gene; V was cut back by 5 bases and J by 3 bases.

The chain is built from TRBV19 and TRBJ2-7; 8 bases map to TRBD2. Germline CDR1 LNHDA, CDR2 SQIVND (reference sequence). The length of the CDR3 is 15 residues. V dropped 6 bases and J dropped 2; count of bases not matched to a gene: 9. The CDR3 here is CASRMSGGGTYEQYF. In nucleotides, the CDR3 is TGTGCCAGTAGGATGAGCGGGGGTGGTACCTACGAGCAGTACTTC.

This chain links TRBV7-2 with TRBJ1-6; tentative D call: TRBD1 (6 bases). The V gene lost 9 bases and the J gene lost 0 bases, with 15 bases spanning the gap. The germline gives CDR1 SGHTA, CDR2 FQGNSA. The CDR3 runs to 16 residues. The CDR3 region has the DNA TGTGCCAGTAGGGGGGGGCCGAGCTCCTATAATTCACCCCTCCACTTT. The encoded protein is CASRGGPSSYNSPLHF. Full variable domain (remainder filled in from reference TRBV7-2 and TRBJ1-6): GAGVSQSPSNKVTEKGKDVELRCDPISGHTALYWYRQSLGQGLEFLIYFQGNSAPDKSGLPSDRFSAERTGGSVSTLTIQRTQQEDSAVYLCASRGGPSSYNSPLHFGNGTRLTVT.

The CDR3, as DNA: TGCGCCAGCAGCTTGGAAGGCCCGGGTAGCTCCTACGAGCAGTACTTC. As protein: CASSLEGPGSSYEQYF. The V and J genes are TRBV5-1 and TRBJ2-7, with D unresolved. Germline V CDR1 and CDR2: SGHRS, YFSETQ. Trimming cost V 0 bases and J 0 bases, with 13 bases left between them. This CDR3 has 16 residues.

Remarks on this clone: An end of the junction differs from the germline gene, which may be a read error. Within the sample, other DNA sequences also encode this same CDR3. This chain connects TRBV5-6 to TRBJ2-7; tentative D call: TRBD2 (5 bases). The CDR3 has 17 residues. Germline values: CDR1 SGHDT, CDR2 YYEEEE. The CDR3 coding sequence is TGTGCCAGCAGTTTGGCGACTAAATACCCTTATTCCTACGAGCAGTACTTC. This translates into CASSLATKYPYSYEQYF.